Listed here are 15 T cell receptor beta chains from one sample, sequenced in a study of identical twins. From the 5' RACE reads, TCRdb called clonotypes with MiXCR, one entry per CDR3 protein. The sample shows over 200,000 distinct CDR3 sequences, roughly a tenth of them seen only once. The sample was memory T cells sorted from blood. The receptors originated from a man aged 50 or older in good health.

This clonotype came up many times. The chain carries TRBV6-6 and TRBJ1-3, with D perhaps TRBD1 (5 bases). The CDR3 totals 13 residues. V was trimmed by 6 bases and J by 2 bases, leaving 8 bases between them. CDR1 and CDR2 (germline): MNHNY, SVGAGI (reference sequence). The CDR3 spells CASSETAGNTIYF. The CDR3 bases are TGTGCCAGCAGCGAGACAGCTGGAAACACCATATATTTT.

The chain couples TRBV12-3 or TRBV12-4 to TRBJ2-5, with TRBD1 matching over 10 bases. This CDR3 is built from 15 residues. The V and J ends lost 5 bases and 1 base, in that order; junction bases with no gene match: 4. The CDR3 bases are TGTGCCAGCAGTCGGACAGGGGGGCCCCAAGAGACCCAGTACTTC. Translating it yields CASSRTGGPQETQYF.

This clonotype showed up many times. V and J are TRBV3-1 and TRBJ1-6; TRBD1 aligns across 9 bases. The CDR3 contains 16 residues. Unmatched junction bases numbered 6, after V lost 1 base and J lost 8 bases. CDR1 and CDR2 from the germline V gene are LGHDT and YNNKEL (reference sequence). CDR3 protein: CASSQVGQGGYSPLHF. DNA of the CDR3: TGTGCCAGCAGCCAAGTGGGACAGGGTGGGTATTCACCCCTCCACTTT.

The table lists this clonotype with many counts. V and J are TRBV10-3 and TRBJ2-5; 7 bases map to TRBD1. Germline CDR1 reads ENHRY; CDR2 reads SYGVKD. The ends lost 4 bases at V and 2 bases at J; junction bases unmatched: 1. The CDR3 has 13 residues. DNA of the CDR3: TGTGCCATCAGTGCGGGACAGCAAGAGACCCAGTACTTC. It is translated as CAISAGQQETQYF.

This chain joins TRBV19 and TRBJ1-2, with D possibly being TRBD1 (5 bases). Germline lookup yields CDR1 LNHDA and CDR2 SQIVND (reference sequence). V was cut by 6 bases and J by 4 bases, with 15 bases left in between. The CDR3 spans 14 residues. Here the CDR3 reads CASRLTRGSYGYTF. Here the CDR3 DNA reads TGTGCCAGTAGACTCACTAGGGGTTCCTATGGCTACACCTTC.

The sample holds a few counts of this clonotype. Written as DNA, the CDR3 is TGTGCCACCAGTGATTTCCGGAACCAAGAGACCCAGTACTTC. Translation gives CATSDFRNQETQYF. The rearrangement links TRBV24-1 to TRBJ2-5; D uncertain. This CDR3 region has 14 residues. The germline V gene encodes CDR1 KGHDR and CDR2 SFDVKD. Trimming removed 1 base at V and 0 bases at J, with 5 bases between.

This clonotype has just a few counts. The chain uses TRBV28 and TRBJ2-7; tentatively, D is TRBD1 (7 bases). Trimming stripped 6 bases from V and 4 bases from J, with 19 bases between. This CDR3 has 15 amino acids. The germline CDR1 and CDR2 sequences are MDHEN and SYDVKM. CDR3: CASRPGRTGFYEQYF. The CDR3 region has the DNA TGTGCCAGCAGACCGGGGAGGACAGGATTTTACGAGCAGTACTTC.

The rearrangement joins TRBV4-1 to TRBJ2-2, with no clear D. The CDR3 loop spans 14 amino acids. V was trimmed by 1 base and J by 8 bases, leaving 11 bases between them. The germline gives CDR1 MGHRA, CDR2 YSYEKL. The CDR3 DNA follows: TGCGCCAGCAGCCAAGGGAGATATCTAGGGGAGCTGTTTTTT. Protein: CASSQGRYLGELFF.

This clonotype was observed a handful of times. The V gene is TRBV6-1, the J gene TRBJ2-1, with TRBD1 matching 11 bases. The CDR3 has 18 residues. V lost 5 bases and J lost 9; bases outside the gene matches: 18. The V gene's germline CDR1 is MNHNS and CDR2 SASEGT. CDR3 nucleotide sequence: TGTGCCAGCAGTCGACCTTACTCCGGGACAGGGGGTCGGGGTGAGCAGTTCTTC. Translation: CASSRPYSGTGGRGEQFF.

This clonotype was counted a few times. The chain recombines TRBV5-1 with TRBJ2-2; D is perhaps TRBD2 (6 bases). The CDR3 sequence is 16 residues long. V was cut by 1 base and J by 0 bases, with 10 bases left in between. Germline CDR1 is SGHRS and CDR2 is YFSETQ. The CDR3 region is CASSLNPGANTGELFF. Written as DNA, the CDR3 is TGCGCCAGCAGCTTGAACCCGGGAGCGAACACCGGGGAGCTGTTTTTT. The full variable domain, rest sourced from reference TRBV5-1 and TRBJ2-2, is KAGVTQTPRYLIKTRGQQVTLSCSPISGHRSVSWYQQTPGQGLQFLFEYFSETQRNKGNFPGRFSGRQFSNSRSEMNVSTLELGDSALYLCASSLNPGANTGELFFGEGSRLTVL.

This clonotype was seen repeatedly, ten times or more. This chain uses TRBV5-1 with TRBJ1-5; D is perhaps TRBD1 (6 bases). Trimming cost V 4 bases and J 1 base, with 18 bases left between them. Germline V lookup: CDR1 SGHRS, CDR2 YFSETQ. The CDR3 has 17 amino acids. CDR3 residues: CASSPGAGAESNQPQHF. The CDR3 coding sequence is TGCGCCAGCAGCCCCGGGGCGGGGGCGGAGAGCAATCAGCCCCAGCATTTT.

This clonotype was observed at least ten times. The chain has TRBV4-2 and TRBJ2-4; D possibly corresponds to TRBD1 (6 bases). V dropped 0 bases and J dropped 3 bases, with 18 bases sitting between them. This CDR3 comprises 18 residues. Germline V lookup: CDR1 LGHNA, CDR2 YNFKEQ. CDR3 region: CASSQEKGTGNYKNIQYF. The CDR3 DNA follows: TGTGCCAGCAGCCAAGAGAAGGGAACAGGGAATTACAAAAACATTCAGTACTTC.

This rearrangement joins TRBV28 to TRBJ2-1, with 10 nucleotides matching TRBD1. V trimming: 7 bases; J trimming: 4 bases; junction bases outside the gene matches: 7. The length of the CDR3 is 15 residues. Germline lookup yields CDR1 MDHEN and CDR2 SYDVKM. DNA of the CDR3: TGTGCCAGCAATTCGCCGGGACAGGGGTACAATGAGCAGTTCTTC. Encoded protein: CASNSPGQGYNEQFF.

This chain's CDR3 is CAGREGAGTEAFF. The CDR3 DNA follows: TGTGCCGGGAGGGAGGGGGCTGGGACTGAAGCTTTCTTT. The chain is built from TRBV2 and TRBJ1-1, with TRBD1 matching 7 bases. The CDR3 extends over 13 amino acids. Germline lookup yields CDR1 SNHLY and CDR2 FYNNEI. With 11 bases clipped from V and 5 bases from J, the junction kept 11 bases outside the gene matches.

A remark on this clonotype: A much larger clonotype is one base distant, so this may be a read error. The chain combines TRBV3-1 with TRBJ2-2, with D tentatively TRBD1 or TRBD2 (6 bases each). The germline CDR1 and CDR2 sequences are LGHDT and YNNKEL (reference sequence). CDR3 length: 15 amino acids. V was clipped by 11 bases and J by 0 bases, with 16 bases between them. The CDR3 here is CACTLGGANTGELFF. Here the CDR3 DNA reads TGTGCCTGCACCCTGGGGGGCGCGAACACCGGGGAGCTGTTTTTT.